This entry lists 31 T cell receptor beta chains sequenced from one sample in a study of cytomegalovirus exposure and HLA in healthy donors. Primers: 60 Vbeta forward and 13 Jbeta reverse. Using immunoSEQ multiplex PCR, the repertoire was profiled, and TCRdb retains in-frame clones only, with some absent. The sample carries some 210,000 clones, 87% recorded once. The sample consisted of PBMCs. The receptors originated from a man aged 30-40 years in good health and CMV-seronegative.

V gene TRBV21-1 combines with J gene TRBJ1-1; TRBD1, the table's D call, was not compared with the DNA. TRBV21-1 is recorded as a pseudogene. This CDR3 has 15 residues. The DNA of the CDR3 is TGTGCCAGCAGCACCCCTGGACAGATGAACACTGAAGCTTTCTTT. Translated: CASSTPGQMNTEAFF.

The gene calls are TRBV28 and TRBJ2-7; a weak D match, TRBD2 (5 bases). This CDR3 comprises 16 residues. The V gene's germline CDR1 is MDHEN and CDR2 SYDVKM. Trimming cost V 1 base and J 5 bases, with 18 bases left between them. CDR3 bases: TGTGCCAGCAGTTTATCCGGGGTCCCTTCTTGGGACGAGCAGTACTTC. Protein: CASSLSGVPSWDEQYF. Based on the CDR3 plus reference TRBV28 and TRBJ2-7, the full variable domain is DVKVTQSSRYLVKRTGEKVFLECVQDMDHENMFWYRQDPGLGLRLIYFSYDVKMKEKGDIPEGYSVSREKKERFSLILESASTNQTSMYLCASSLSGVPSWDEQYFGPGTRLTVT.

V is TRBV19 and J is TRBJ1-5, with D hard to call. V lost 3 bases and J lost 7, with 19 bases in between. From germline, CDR1 is LNHDA and CDR2 SQIVND (reference sequence). The CDR3 runs 16 residues. The CDR3 nucleotides read TGTGCCAGTAGTATTAAGGGCGGCCGTCGGGGACAGCCCCAGCATTTT. Translation gives CASSIKGGRRGQPQHF.

The rearrangement joins TRBV19 to TRBJ1-1, with D unclear. V gave up 7 bases and J gave up 1 base, with 16 bases separating them. Germline V gene sequence: CDR1 LNHDA, CDR2 SQIVND (reference sequence). The CDR3 has 15 residues. DNA for the CDR3: TGTGCCAGTAAAACCTCCGGACTGTCGAACACTGAAGCTTTCTTT. Its protein is CASKTSGLSNTEAFF.

The V call is TRBV7-6, the J call TRBJ1-1, with D unresolved. Germline V lookup: CDR1 SGHVS, CDR2 FNYEAQ. The CDR3 totals 15 residues. Trimming stripped 0 bases from V and 6 bases from J, with 14 bases between. The CDR3 coding sequence is TGTGCCAGCAGCTTAGCGCCGGGGATTGGGGCTGAAGCTTTCTTT. This codes for CASSLAPGIGAEAFF.

The rearrangement links TRBV11-2 to TRBJ2-5; 11 nucleotides line up with TRBD2. The CDR3 covers 16 residues. The germline V gene has CDR1 SGHAT and CDR2 FQNNGV. The junction had 5 bases not matched to a gene; V was cut back by 1 base and J by 4 bases. The CDR3 DNA is TGTGCCAGCAGCTTAGGTCAGCTAGCGGGAGGAGAGACCCAGTACTTC. This translates into CASSLGQLAGGETQYF.

The rearrangement links TRBV29-1 to TRBJ2-6; TRBD1 agrees at 9 bases. V gave up 5 bases and J gave up 0 bases; unmatched junction bases: 17. This CDR3 is 20 amino acids long. Looked up from germline, CDR1 is SQVTM and CDR2 is ANQGSEA. In nucleotides, the CDR3 is TGCAGCGTTCGGGAGGACAGGGGCCCGGTAACCGGCTCTGGGGCCAACGTCCTGACTTTC. Translation: CSVREDRGPVTGSGANVLTF.

The chain combines TRBV5-4 with TRBJ2-7; D unclear. The V and J ends lost 2 bases and 2 bases respectively, with 8 bases between them. Germline-derived CDR1 and CDR2 are SGHNT and YYREEE (reference sequence). CDR3 length: 13 residues. CDR3 coding DNA: TGTGCCAGCAGCTTACTCGGTCCCTACGAGCAGTACTTC. Translation gives CASSLLGPYEQYF.

The chain has TRBV27 and TRBJ2-7; 7 bases are shared with TRBD1. This CDR3 has 14 residues. Looked up from germline, CDR1 is MNHEY and CDR2 is SMNVEV (reference sequence). V lost 6 bases and J lost 0; bases outside the gene matches: 5. The CDR3 DNA reads TGTGCCAGCAGAAACAGACAGGGCTCCTACGAGCAGTACTTC. Protein product: CASRNRQGSYEQYF.

This chain links TRBV4-3 with TRBJ2-2; TRBD2 matches at 9 bases. The CDR3 spans 21 residues. Germline V gene sequence: CDR1 LGHNA, CDR2 YSLEER. Trimming took 1 base from V and 4 from J; bases not matched to a gene: 19. The CDR3 sequence is CASSQAMGAFMRGGSTGELFF. CDR3 nucleotide sequence: TGCGCCAGCAGCCAAGCTATGGGAGCTTTTATGCGGGGGGGGTCCACCGGGGAGCTGTTTTTT.

The chain uses TRBV5-6 and TRBJ1-6; D remains unclear. From germline, CDR1 is SGHDT and CDR2 YYEEEE. The length of the CDR3 is 16 residues. The V gene lost 5 bases and the J gene lost 2 bases, with 14 bases spanning the gap. The CDR3 loop is CASSRRVEAYNSPLHF. Written as DNA, the CDR3 is TGTGCCAGCAGTCGACGGGTGGAGGCCTATAATTCACCCCTCCACTTT.

V usage is TRBV6-1 and J usage is TRBJ1-1, with D perhaps matching TRBD1 (5 bases). This CDR3 has 14 amino acids. Trimming took off 4 bases at V and 1 base at J, with 10 bases between the two ends. Looked up from germline, CDR1 is MNHNS and CDR2 is SASEGT. The CDR3 region has the DNA TGTGCCAGCAGTGTCCTGACAGCGAACACTGAAGCTTTCTTT. Its protein is CASSVLTANTEAFF.

The rearrangement uses TRBV29-1 and TRBJ2-1; possibly TRBD2 for D (5 bases). Germline CDR1 reads SQVTM; CDR2 reads ANQGSEA. The V gene lost 3 bases and the J gene lost 0 bases, with 18 bases spanning the gap. The CDR3 is 17 amino acids. CDR3 protein: CSVDQVLDFSSYNEQFF. CDR3 DNA sequence: TGCAGCGTTGATCAGGTCCTGGACTTTAGCTCCTACAATGAGCAGTTCTTC.

V and J are TRBV5-1 and TRBJ2-5; TRBD2 aligns across 7 bases. Unmatched junction bases numbered 7, after V lost 0 bases and J lost 5 bases. This CDR3 spans 15 amino acids. In germline, CDR1 is SGHRS, CDR2 YFSETQ. The CDR3 protein is CASSLGGGPGETQYF. The CDR3 DNA reads as TGCGCCAGCAGCTTGGGGGGAGGGCCGGGGGAGACCCAGTACTTC.

V and J are TRBV5-1 and TRBJ2-2; maybe TRBD2 (5 bases). With 4 bases removed from V and 0 bases from J, the gap between germline ends came to 22 bases. From germline, CDR1 is SGHRS and CDR2 YFSETQ. CDR3 length equals 19 residues. The CDR3 protein is CASSRHIISGFANTGELFF. CDR3 in DNA: TGCGCCAGCAGCCGCCACATAATTTCGGGGTTCGCGAACACCGGGGAGCTGTTTTTT. Supplemented by reference TRBV5-1 and TRBJ2-2, the full variable domain reads KAGVTQTPRYLIKTRGQQVTLSCSPISGHRSVSWYQQTPGQGLQFLFEYFSETQRNKGNFPGRFSGRQFSNSRSEMNVSTLELGDSALYLCASSRHIISGFANTGELFFGEGSRLTVL.

The rearrangement joins TRBV29-1 to TRBJ1-1; a weak D match, TRBD1 (6 bases). The CDR3 totals 13 residues. Trimming cost V 3 bases and J 3 bases, with 11 bases left between them. CDR1 is SQVTM, CDR2 ANQGSEA, per germline. This CDR3 is CSVEDRSYTEAFF. The CDR3 DNA sequence: TGCAGCGTTGAGGACAGAAGCTACACTGAAGCTTTCTTT.

The chain couples TRBV5-1 to TRBJ2-3; D is possibly TRBD1 (6 bases). V was cut by 0 bases and J by 1 base, with 12 bases left in between. Germline-derived CDR1 and CDR2 are SGHRS and YFSETQ. This CDR3 has 16 amino acids. CDR3 bases: TGCGCCAGCAGCTTGGACCACAGGGCGGGCACAGATACGCAGTATTTT. Its translation: CASSLDHRAGTDTQYF.

This chain uses TRBV28 with TRBJ2-1; 7 nucleotides agree with TRBD2. From germline, CDR1 is MDHEN and CDR2 SYDVKM. CDR3 size: 13 residues. The J segment lost 8 bases and the V segment lost 6 bases, leaving 7 bases of the junction unmatched. CDR3 sequence: CASRLSGMDEQFF. As DNA, the CDR3 is TGTGCCAGCAGACTGAGCGGGATGGATGAGCAGTTCTTC.

This rearrangement joins TRBV5-1 to TRBJ2-2, with D possibly matching TRBD1 (6 bases). V was cut by 2 bases and J by 6 bases, with 14 bases left in between. CDR1 SGHRS and CDR2 YFSETQ come from the germline V gene. This CDR3 has 15 amino acids. CDR3 residues: CASSFQAGVAGELFF. CDR3 coding DNA: TGCGCCAGCAGCTTTCAGGCAGGGGTTGCCGGGGAGCTGTTTTTT.

V gene TRBV7-2 combines with J gene TRBJ2-1; 14 nucleotides line up with TRBD2. Germline CDR1 is SGHTA and CDR2 is FQGNSA. Losses at the gene ends were 7 bases for V and 9 bases for J; bases not matched to a gene: 8. The CDR3 is 15 amino acids. The CDR3 is CASIRTSGGNREQFF. CDR3 nucleotides: TGTGCCAGCATCCGGACTAGCGGGGGGAACCGTGAGCAGTTCTTC.

The chain is built from TRBV6-4 and TRBJ2-7; 8 bases are a match to TRBD1. J gave up 3 bases and V 2 bases, and 9 bases lay outside the gene matches. The CDR3 is made up of 16 amino acids. Germline CDR1 and CDR2: MRHNA and SNTAGT. The CDR3 here is CASSDPPRQGNYEQYF. The CDR3 DNA reads TGTGCCAGCAGTGACCCTCCGCGACAGGGGAACTACGAGCAGTACTTC.

V is TRBV14 and J is TRBJ2-7; D unclear. The V and J ends lost 2 bases and 0 bases respectively, with 14 bases between them. Germline CDR1 SGHDN, CDR2 FVKESK. The CDR3 consists of 16 residues. For the CDR3, the DNA is TGTGCCAGCAGCCAATCCTACGTACCCGACTCCTACGAGCAGTACTTC. It specifies CASSQSYVPDSYEQYF. Full variable domain (remainder filled in from reference TRBV14 and TRBJ2-7): EAGVTQFPSHSVIEKGQTVTLRCDPISGHDNLYWYRRVMGKEIKFLLHFVKESKQDESGMPNNRFLAERTGGTYSTLKVQPAELEDSGVYFCASSQSYVPDSYEQYFGPGTRLTVT.

The chain employs TRBV6-6 and TRBJ1-4; D ambiguous. The length of the CDR3 is 16 residues. The V end was cut by 7 bases, the J end by 3 bases, with 18 bases between. The germline V gene encodes CDR1 MNHNY and CDR2 SVGAGI (reference sequence). The CDR3 bases are TGTGCCAGCATCCCAAGGTCCCGGGTCCCTAATGAAAAACTGTTTTTT. Amino acids: CASIPRSRVPNEKLFF.

The rearrangement joins TRBV7-2 to TRBJ2-3; 7 bases are shared with TRBD2. The V segment lost 4 bases and the J segment 2 bases; nucleotides outside the gene matches: 9. The CDR3 loop spans 16 amino acids. Germline V gene lookup returns CDR1 SGHTA and CDR2 FQGNSA. The CDR3 sequence: CASSSRGVMDTDTQYF. CDR3 sequence (DNA): TGTGCCAGCAGCTCTCGGGGGGTTATGGACACAGATACGCAGTATTTT.

This chain uses TRBV4-1 with TRBJ1-5, with 8 nucleotides matching TRBD1. Germline trimming cut 4 bases from V and 0 bases from J; bases unmatched to any gene: 8. The CDR3 length is 17 residues. Per germline, CDR1 MGHRA and CDR2 YSYEKL. CDR3 amino acids: CASSRSTGEASNQPQHF. The CDR3 DNA follows: TGCGCCAGCAGCCGCTCGACAGGGGAAGCTAGCAATCAGCCCCAGCATTTT.

This chain connects TRBV28 to TRBJ2-4, with 9 bases lining up with TRBD1. Germline assignment: CDR1 MDHEN and CDR2 SYDVKM. J gave up 8 bases and V 3 bases, and 11 bases lay outside the gene matches. The CDR3 length is 16 residues. The CDR3 loop is CASSFRGQGMLDIQYF. The CDR3, as DNA: TGTGCCAGCAGTTTCCGGGGACAGGGAATGTTGGACATTCAGTACTTC.

V is TRBV13 and J is TRBJ2-7; possible D gene TRBD1, 6 bases. Germline V gene lookup returns CDR1 PRHDT and CDR2 FYEKMQ (reference sequence). This CDR3 comprises 17 residues. V lost 5 bases, J lost 1 base, and 21 bases lay in between. The CDR3 loop is CASSTRTAQSWSYEQYF. CDR3 nucleotides: TGTGCCAGCAGCACCCGGACAGCTCAATCGTGGTCCTACGAGCAGTACTTC. The complete variable domain, with remaining parts taken from reference TRBV13 and TRBJ2-7, reads AAGVIQSPRHLIKEKRETATLKCYPIPRHDTVYWYQQGPGQDPQFLISFYEKMQSDKGSIPDRFSAQQFSDYHSELNMSSLELGDSALYFCASSTRTAQSWSYEQYFGPGTRLTVT.

The chain links TRBV7-2 to TRBJ2-5, with D perhaps matching TRBD2 (7 bases). CDR3 length: 16 amino acids. Germline CDR1 is SGHTA and CDR2 is FQGNSA. Trimming removed 7 bases at V and 2 bases at J, with 20 bases between. For the CDR3, the DNA is TGTGCCAGCATCCTGGGTAGGGGGGGCGAACAAGAGACCCAGTACTTC. It yields the protein CASILGRGGEQETQYF.

This clone was observed a handful of times. The rearrangement links TRBV28 to TRBJ2-7; 8 bases are shared with TRBD2. V gave up 4 bases and J gave up 0 bases; unmatched junction bases: 8. From germline, CDR1 is MDHEN and CDR2 SYDVKM. The CDR3 runs 16 residues. This CDR3 reads CASSSAIAGPSYEQYF. CDR3 nucleotide sequence: TGTGCCAGCAGTTCGGCGATAGCGGGGCCCTCCTACGAGCAGTACTTC. Based on the CDR3 plus reference TRBV28 and TRBJ2-7, the full variable domain is DVKVTQSSRYLVKRTGEKVFLECVQDMDHENMFWYRQDPGLGLRLIYFSYDVKMKEKGDIPEGYSVSREKKERFSLILESASTNQTSMYLCASSSAIAGPSYEQYFGPGTRLTVT.

This clone has a single count. This chain uses TRBV11-2 with TRBJ2-5; TRBD2 matches 11 bases. The V gene's germline CDR1 is SGHAT and CDR2 FQNNGV. J lost 5 bases, V lost 5 bases, and 7 bases had no gene match. The CDR3 covers 15 residues. The CDR3 coding sequence is TGTGCCAGCAGCCCATTAGCGGGGGGGCGGGAGACCCAGTACTTC. Its protein product is CASSPLAGGRETQYF.

The rearrangement joins TRBV19 to TRBJ1-1, with D perhaps matching TRBD1 (5 bases). Between the trimmed V and J ends, which lost 7 bases and 4 bases, there was a span of 19 bases. This CDR3 has 15 amino acids. Germline V gene sequence: CDR1 LNHDA, CDR2 SQIVND (reference sequence). CDR3 sequence: CASTNPQGWATEAFF. DNA for the CDR3: TGTGCCAGTACCAACCCCCAGGGCTGGGCCACTGAAGCTTTCTTT.